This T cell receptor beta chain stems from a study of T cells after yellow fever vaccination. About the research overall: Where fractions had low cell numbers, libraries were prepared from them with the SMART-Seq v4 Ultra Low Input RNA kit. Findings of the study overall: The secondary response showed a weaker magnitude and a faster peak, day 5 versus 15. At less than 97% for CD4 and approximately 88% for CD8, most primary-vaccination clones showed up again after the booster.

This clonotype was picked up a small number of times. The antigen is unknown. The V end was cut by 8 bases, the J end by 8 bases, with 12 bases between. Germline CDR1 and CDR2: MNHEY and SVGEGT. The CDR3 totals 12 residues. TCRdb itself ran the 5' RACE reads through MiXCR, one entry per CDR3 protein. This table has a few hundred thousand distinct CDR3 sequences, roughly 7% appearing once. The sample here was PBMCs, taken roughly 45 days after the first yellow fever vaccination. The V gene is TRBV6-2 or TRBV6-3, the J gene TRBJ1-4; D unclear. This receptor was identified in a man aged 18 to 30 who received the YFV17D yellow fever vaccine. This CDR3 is CASDNMREKLFF. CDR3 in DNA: TGTGCCAGCGATAATATGCGGGAAAAACTGTTTTTT.